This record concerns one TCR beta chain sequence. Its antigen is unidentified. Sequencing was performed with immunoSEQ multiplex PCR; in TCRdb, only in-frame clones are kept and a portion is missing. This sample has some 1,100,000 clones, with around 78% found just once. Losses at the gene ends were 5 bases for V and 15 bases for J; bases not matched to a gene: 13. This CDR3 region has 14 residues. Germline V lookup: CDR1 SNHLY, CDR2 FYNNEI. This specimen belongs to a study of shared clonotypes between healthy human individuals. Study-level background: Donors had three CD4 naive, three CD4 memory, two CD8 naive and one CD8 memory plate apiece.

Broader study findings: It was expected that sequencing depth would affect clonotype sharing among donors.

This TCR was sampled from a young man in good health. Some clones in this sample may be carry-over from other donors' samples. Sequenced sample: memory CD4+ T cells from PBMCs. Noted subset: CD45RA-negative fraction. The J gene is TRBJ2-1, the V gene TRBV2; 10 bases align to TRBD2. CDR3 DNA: TGTGCCAGCAGTTACCTAGCGGGGGCTTCCCTCGGGTTCTTC. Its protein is CASSYLAGASLGFF.